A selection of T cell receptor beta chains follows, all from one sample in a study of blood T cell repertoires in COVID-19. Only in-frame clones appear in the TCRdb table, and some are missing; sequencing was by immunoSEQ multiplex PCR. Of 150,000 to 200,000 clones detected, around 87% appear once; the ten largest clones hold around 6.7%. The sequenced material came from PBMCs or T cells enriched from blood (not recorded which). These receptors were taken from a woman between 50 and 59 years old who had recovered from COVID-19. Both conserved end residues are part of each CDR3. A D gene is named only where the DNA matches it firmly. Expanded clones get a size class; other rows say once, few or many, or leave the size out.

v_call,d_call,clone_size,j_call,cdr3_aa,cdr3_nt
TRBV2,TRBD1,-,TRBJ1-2,CASSERITGRGQGYTF,TGTGCCAGCAGTGAAAGAATAACTGGCAGGGGGCAGGGCTACACCTTC
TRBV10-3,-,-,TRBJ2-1,CAISEPSGRHYNEQFF,TGTGCCATCAGTGAGCCCTCGGGGAGGCACTACAATGAGCAGTTCTTC
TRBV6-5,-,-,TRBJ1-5,CASSYSENQPQHF,TGTGCCAGCAGTTACTCTGAGAATCAGCCCCAGCATTTT
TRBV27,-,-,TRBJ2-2,CASSLEGGELFF,TGTGCCAGCAGCCTTGAGGGCGGGGAGCTGTTTTTT
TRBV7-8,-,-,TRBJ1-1,CASSLDLLGDWNTEAFF,TGTGCCAGCAGCTTAGATCTGCTAGGGGACTGGAACACTGAAGCTTTCTTT
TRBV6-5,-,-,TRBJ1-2,CATRPRRYGYGYTF,TGTGCCACCCGTCCCAGGCGCTACGGCTATGGCTACACCTTC
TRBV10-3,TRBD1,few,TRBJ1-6,CAISDGGGRNSPLHF,TGTGCCATCAGTGACGGAGGGGGCCGGAATTCACCCCTCCACTTT
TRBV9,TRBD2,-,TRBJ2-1,CASSVAGTSGANEQFF,TGTGCCAGCAGCGTAGCTGGGACTAGCGGGGCGAATGAGCAGTTCTTC
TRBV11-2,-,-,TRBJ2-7,CASSLRYGEQYF,TGTGCCAGCAGCTTACGTTACGGCGAGCAGTACTTC
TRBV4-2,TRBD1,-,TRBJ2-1,CASSPRQGRVMHNEQFF,TGTGCCAGCAGCCCCCGACAGGGTAGGGTGATGCACAATGAGCAGTTCTTC
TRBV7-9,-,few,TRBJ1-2,CASSPEGYTF,TGTGCCAGCAGCCCCGAGGGCTACACCTTC
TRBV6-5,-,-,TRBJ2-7,CASSRGANYEQYF,TGTGCCAGCAGCAGGGGGGCTAACTACGAGCAGTACTTC
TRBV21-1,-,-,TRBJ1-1,CASSTVGSQGAIGITEAFF,TGTGCCAGCAGCACGGTCGGTTCCCAGGGGGCGATAGGAATCACTGAAGCTTTCTTT
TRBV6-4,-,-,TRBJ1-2,CASSADRGYGYTF,TGTGCCAGCAGTGCCGACAGAGGTTATGGCTACACCTTC
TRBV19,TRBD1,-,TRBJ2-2,CASSIPGQGKGGELFF,TGTGCCAGTAGTATTCCCGGACAGGGGAAAGGCGGGGAGCTGTTTTTT
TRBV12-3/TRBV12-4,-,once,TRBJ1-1,CASSIDSTEAFF,TGTGCCAGCAGCATTGACAGCACTGAAGCTTTCTTT
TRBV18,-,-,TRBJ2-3,CASSARLDTQYF,TGTGCCAGCTCAGCCAGACTAGATACGCAGTATTTT
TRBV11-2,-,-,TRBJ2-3,CASSSLVRADTQYF,TGTGCCAGCAGCTCACTGGTGCGGGCAGATACGCAGTATTTT
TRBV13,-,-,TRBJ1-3,CASSSQSASSGNTIYF,TGTGCCAGCAGCTCCCAGAGCGCGAGCTCTGGAAACACCATATATTTT
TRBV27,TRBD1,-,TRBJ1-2,CASSPRQGAPRSFYGYTF,TGTGCCAGCAGTCCTCGACAGGGGGCGCCCCGAAGTTTCTATGGCTACACCTTC
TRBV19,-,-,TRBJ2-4,CARDSWGVSIQYF,TGTGCCAGAGACAGTTGGGGTGTAAGCATTCAGTACTTC
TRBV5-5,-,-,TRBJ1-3,CASSLTGGGGTIYF,TGTGCCAGCAGCCTGACAGGCGGGGGAGGAACCATATATTTT
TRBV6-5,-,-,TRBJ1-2,CASSYSGIPNYGYTF,TGTGCCAGCAGTTACTCGGGCATACCTAACTATGGCTACACCTTC
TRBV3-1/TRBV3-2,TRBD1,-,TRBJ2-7,CASSLGTGLNYEQYF,TGTGCCAGCAGCCTGGGGACAGGGCTGAACTACGAGCAGTACTTC
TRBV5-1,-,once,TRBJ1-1,CASSLEQNEAFF,TGCGCCAGCAGCTTGGAACAAAATGAAGCTTTCTTT
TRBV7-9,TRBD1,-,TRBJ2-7,CASSRPTGGIYEQYF,TGTGCCAGCAGCCGTCCCACAGGGGGGATCTACGAGCAGTACTTC
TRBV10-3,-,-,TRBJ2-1,CAISEPEGGYNEQFF,TGTGCCATCAGTGAGCCGGAGGGCGGCTACAATGAGCAGTTCTTC
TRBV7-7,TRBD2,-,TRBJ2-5,CASSPRLAETQYF,TGTGCCAGCAGCCCCCGACTAGCAGAGACCCAGTACTTC
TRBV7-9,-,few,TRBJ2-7,CASSLLQGSYEQYF,TGTGCCAGCAGCTTATTACAGGGCAGCTACGAGCAGTACTTC
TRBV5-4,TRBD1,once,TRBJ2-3,CASSGQGDQNHF,TGTGCCAGCAGCGGTCAGGGGGACCAAAACCATTTT
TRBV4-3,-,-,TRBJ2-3,CASSQGRIDTDTQYF,TGCGCCAGCAGCCAAGGTAGAATAGACACAGATACGCAGTATTTT
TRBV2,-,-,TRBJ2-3,CASSRGRDTQYF,TGTGCCAGCAGCAGGGGGAGGGATACGCAGTATTTT
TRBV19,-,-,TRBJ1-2,CASSVAGLRGYTF,TGTGCCAGTAGTGTCGCAGGGCTCCGGGGCTACACCTTC
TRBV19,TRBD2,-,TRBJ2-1,CASSLSGGLGYNEQFF,TGTGCCAGTAGTCTTAGCGGGGGCTTGGGCTACAATGAGCAGTTCTTC
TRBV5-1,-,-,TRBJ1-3,CASRPAPIRENTIYF,TGCGCCAGCAGACCCGCGCCCATTCGGGAAAACACCATATATTTT
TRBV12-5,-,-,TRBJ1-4,CASGLVHATNEKLFF,TGTGCTAGTGGTTTGGTACACGCAACTAATGAAAAACTGTTTTTT
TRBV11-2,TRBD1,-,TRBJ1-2,CASSLDTGAHNYGYTF,TGTGCCAGCAGCTTAGACACAGGGGCTCATAACTATGGCTACACCTTC
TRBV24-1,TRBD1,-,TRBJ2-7,CATSESGGVRAYEQYF,TGTGCCACCAGTGAGTCAGGGGGCGTAAGGGCCTACGAGCAGTACTTC
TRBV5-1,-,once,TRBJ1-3,CASSLSTGGNTIYF,TGCGCCAGCAGCTTGAGCACGGGTGGAAACACCATATATTTT
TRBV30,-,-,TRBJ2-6,CAWTKQGANSGANVLTF,TGTGCCTGGACCAAACAGGGCGCGAACTCTGGGGCCAACGTCCTGACTTTC
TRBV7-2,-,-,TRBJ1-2,CASSLVRSNYGYTF,TGTGCCAGCAGCTTGGTGCGATCTAACTATGGCTACACCTTC
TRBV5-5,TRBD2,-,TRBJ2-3,CASSPSSLAGGSDTQYF,TGTGCCAGCAGCCCCTCCTCACTAGCGGGGGGCTCAGATACGCAGTATTTT
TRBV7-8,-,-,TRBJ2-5,CASSLELARETQYF,TGTGCCAGCAGCTTAGAACTAGCTCGGGAGACCCAGTACTTC
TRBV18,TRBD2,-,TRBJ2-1,CASSPFPSGGDNEQFF,TGTGCCAGCTCACCCTTCCCTAGCGGGGGGGACAATGAGCAGTTCTTC
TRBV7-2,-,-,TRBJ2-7,CASSLDLANEQYF,TGTGCCAGCAGCTTAGATCTAGCGAACGAGCAGTACTTC
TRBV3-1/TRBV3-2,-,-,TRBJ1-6,CASSQGGVAYNSPLHF,TGTGCCAGCAGCCAGGGGGGAGTGGCCTATAATTCACCCCTCCACTTT
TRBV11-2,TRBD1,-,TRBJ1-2,CASSLGGTAVGYTF,TGTGCCAGCAGCTTAGGTGGGACAGCCGTGGGCTACACCTTC
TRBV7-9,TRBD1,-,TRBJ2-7,CASSPDRGNYEQYF,TGTGCCAGCAGCCCCGACAGGGGAAACTACGAGCAGTACTTC
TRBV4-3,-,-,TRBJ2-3,CASSQAGWDTDTQYF,TGCGCCAGCAGCCAGGCAGGGTGGGACACAGATACGCAGTATTTT
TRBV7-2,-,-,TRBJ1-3,CASSLGGLSGNTIYF,TGTGCCAGCAGCTTAGGAGGGCTCTCTGGAAACACCATATATTTT
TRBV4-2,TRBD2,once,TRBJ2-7,CASSQDGPGLAVYEQYF,TGTGCCAGCAGCCAAGACGGCCCGGGACTAGCGGTCTACGAGCAGTACTTC
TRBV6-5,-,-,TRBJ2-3,CAGLRGGTDTQYF,TGTGCCGGCCTTCGTGGTGGCACAGATACGCAGTATTTT
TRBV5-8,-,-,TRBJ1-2,CASSPRTGIGYTF,TGTGCCAGCAGCCCCAGAACAGGGATCGGCTACACCTTC
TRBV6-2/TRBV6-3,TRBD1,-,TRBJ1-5,CASSLRGPYSNQPQHF,TGTGCCAGCAGTTTGAGGGGGCCCTATAGCAATCAGCCCCAGCATTTT